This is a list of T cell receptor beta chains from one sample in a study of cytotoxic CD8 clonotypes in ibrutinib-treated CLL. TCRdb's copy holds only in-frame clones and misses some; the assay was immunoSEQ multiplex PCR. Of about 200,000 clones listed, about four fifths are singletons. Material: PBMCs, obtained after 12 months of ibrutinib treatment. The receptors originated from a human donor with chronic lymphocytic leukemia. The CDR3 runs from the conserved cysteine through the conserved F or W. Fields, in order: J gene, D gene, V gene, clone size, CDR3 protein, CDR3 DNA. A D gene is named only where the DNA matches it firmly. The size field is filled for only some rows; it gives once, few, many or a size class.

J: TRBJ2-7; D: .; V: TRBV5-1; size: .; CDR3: CASSFDSYYEQYF; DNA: TGCGCCAGCAGCTTTGACAGTTACTACGAGCAGTACTTC
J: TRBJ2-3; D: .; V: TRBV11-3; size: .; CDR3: CASSLERDDTQYF; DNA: TGTGCCAGCAGCTTAGAAAGGGACGATACGCAGTATTTT
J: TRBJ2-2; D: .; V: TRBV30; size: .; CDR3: CAWTVRAANTGELFF; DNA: TGTGCCTGGACTGTCAGGGCGGCCAACACCGGGGAGCTGTTTTTT
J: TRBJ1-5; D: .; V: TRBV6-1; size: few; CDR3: CASSEGWQGRNQPQHF; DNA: TGTGCCAGCAGTGAAGGGTGGCAGGGAAGGAATCAGCCCCAGCATTTT
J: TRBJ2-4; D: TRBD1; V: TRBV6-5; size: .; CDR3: CASSYKQGVGVYIQYF; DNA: TGTGCCAGCAGTTACAAACAGGGGGTCGGAGTATACATTCAGTACTTC
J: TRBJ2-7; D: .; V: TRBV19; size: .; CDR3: CASRAGGSYEQYF; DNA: TGTGCCAGTCGAGCCGGGGGAAGCTACGAGCAGTACTTC
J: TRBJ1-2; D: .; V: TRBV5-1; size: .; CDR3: CASSLGRGTEGYTF; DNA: TGCGCCAGCAGCTTGGGTCGGGGCACTGAGGGCTACACCTTC
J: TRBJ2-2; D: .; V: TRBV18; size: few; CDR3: CASSPDPGELFF; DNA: TGTGCCAGCTCACCGGACCCCGGGGAGCTGTTTTTT
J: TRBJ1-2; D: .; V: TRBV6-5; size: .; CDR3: CASSSNNRNYGYTF; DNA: TGTGCCAGCAGTTCGAACAACCGAAACTATGGCTACACCTTC
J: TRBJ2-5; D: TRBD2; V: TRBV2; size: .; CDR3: CASNLLAGQETQYF; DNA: TGTGCCAGCAATTTACTAGCGGGGCAAGAGACCCAGTACTTC
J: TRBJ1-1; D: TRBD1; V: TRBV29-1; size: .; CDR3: CSGGGQMNTEAFF; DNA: TGCAGCGGAGGGGGACAGATGAACACTGAAGCTTTCTTT
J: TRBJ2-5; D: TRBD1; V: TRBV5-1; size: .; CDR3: CASSFQGVAETQYF; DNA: TGCGCCAGCAGCTTTCAGGGGGTGGCAGAGACCCAGTACTTC
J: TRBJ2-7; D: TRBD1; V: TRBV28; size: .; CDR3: CASSLPQGAYEQYF; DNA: TGTGCCAGCAGTTTACCACAGGGGGCCTACGAGCAGTACTTC
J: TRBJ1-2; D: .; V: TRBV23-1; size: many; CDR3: CASSQGGRNYGYTF; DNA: TGCGCCAGCAGTCAGGGGGGTAGAAACTATGGCTACACCTTC
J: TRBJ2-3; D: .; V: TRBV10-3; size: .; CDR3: CAIGPEGTQYF; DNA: TGTGCCATAGGACCCGAGGGTACGCAGTATTTT
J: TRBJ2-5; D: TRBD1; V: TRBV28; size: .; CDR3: CASSPPGQQETQYF; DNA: TGTGCCAGCAGCCCTCCGGGACAGCAAGAGACCCAGTACTTC
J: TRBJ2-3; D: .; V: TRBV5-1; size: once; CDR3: CASRGDGTDTQYF; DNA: TGCGCCAGCAGGGGGGACGGCACAGATACGCAGTATTTT
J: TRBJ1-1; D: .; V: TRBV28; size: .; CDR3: CASTPGAGTTEAFF; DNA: TGTGCCAGCACCCCTGGAGCGGGAACAACTGAAGCTTTCTTT
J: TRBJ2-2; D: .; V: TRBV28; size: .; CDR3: CASSFLSNTGELFF; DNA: TGTGCCAGCAGTTTTTTGTCGAACACCGGGGAGCTGTTTTTT
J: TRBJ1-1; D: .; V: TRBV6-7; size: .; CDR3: CASKVGFGINTEAFF; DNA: TGTGCCAGCAAGGTGGGGTTCGGGATAAACACTGAAGCTTTCTTT
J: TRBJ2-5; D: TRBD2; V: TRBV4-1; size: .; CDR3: CASSQEGLAGGETQYF; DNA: TGCGCCAGCAGCCAGGAAGGACTAGCGGGGGGGGAGACCCAGTACTTC
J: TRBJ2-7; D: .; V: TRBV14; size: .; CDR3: CASSQDLAPGLYEQYF; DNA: TGTGCCAGCAGCCAAGATCTGGCGCCTGGACTTTACGAGCAGTACTTC
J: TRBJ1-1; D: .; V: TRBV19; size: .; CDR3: CASSIDLRDTEAFF; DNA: TGTGCCAGTAGTATAGATCTTCGGGACACTGAAGCTTTCTTT
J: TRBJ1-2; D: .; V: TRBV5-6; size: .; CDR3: CASSSQGWGGYTF; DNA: TGTGCCAGCAGCTCACAGGGCTGGGGCGGCTACACCTTC
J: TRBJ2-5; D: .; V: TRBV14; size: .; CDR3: CASSQFGEPQETQYF; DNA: TGTGCCAGCAGCCAATTTGGGGAACCCCAAGAGACCCAGTACTTC
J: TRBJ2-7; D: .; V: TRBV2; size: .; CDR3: CASSPQGYEQYF; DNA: TGTGCCAGCAGTCCACAGGGCTACGAGCAGTACTTC
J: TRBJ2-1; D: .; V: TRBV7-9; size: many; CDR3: CAGVSTGTYEQFF; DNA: TGTGCCGGCGTATCGACGGGAACCTATGAGCAGTTCTTC
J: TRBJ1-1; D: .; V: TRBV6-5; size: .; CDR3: CASSYGLDWNTEAFF; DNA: TGTGCCAGCAGTTATGGTTTGGATTGGAACACTGAAGCTTTCTTT
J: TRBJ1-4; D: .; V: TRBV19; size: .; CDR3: CASTDSYEKLFF; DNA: TGTGCCAGTACTGATAGCTATGAAAAACTGTTTTTT
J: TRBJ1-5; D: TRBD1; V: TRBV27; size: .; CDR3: CASSLRGQGLYSNQPQHF; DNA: TGTGCCAGCAGTTTACGAGGACAGGGCCTTTATAGCAATCAGCCCCAGCATTTT
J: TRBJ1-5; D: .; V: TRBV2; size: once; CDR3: CASSGTTYSNQPQHF; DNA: TGTGCCAGCAGTGGGACAACTTATAGCAATCAGCCCCAGCATTTT
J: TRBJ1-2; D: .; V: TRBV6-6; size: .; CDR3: CASSYAGGPSNYGYTF; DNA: TGTGCCAGCAGTTATGCGGGGGGGCCTTCTAACTATGGCTACACCTTC
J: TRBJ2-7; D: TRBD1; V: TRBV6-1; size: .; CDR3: CASRWDSGRYEQYF; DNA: TGTGCCAGCCGATGGGACAGCGGCCGCTACGAGCAGTACTTC
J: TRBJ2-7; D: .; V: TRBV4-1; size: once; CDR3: CASSQDNGRATEQYF; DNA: TGCGCCAGCAGCCAAGATAACGGCCGGGCTACCGAGCAGTACTTC
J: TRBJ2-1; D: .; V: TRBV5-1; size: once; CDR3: CASSSGPGLGSYNEQFF; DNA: TGCGCCAGCAGCAGCGGCCCCGGCTTGGGGTCCTACAATGAGCAGTTCTTC
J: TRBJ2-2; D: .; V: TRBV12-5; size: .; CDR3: CASGEPPGELFF; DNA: TGTGCTAGTGGTGAGCCTCCCGGGGAGCTGTTTTTT
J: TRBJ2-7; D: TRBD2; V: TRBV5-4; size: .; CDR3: CASSRVAGEFAYEQYF; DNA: TGTGCCAGCAGCCGAGTGGCGGGGGAGTTCGCCTACGAGCAGTACTTC
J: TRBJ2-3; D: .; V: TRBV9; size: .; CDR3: CASSPTSPGAQYF; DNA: TGTGCCAGCAGCCCAACTAGCCCAGGAGCGCAGTATTTT
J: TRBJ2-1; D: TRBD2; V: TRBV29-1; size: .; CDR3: CSVASLADARFYNEQFF; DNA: TGCAGCGTTGCGTCCCTAGCGGACGCCCGTTTCTACAATGAGCAGTTCTTC
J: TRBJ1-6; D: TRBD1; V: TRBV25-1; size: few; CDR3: CASSAGTAGISPLHF; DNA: TGTGCCAGCAGTGCCGGGACAGCCGGAATTTCACCCCTCCACTTT
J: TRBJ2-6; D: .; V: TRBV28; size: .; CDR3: CASSTTGLVVAAGANVLTF; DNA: TGTGCCAGCAGTACCACAGGGCTGGTGGTAGCGGCTGGGGCCAACGTCCTGACTTTC
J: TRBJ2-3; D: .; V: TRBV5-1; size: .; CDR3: CASSPGGLGTDTQYF; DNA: TGCGCCAGCAGCCCGGGGGGCCTCGGCACAGATACGCAGTATTTT
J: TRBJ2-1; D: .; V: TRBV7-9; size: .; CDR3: CASSHTRHWGNEQFF; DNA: TGTGCCAGCAGCCATACCCGACACTGGGGAAATGAGCAGTTCTTC
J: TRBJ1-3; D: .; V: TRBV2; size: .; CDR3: CASSERGNTIYF; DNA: TGTGCCAGCAGTGAAAGGGGAAACACCATATATTTT
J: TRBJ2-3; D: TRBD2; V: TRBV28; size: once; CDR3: CASRIAGAYTQYF; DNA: TGTGCCAGCAGAATAGCGGGAGCTTATACGCAGTATTTT
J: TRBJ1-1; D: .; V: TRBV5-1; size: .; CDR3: CASSLAIGRRTEAFF; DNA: TGCGCCAGCAGCTTGGCCATTGGGAGGCGAACTGAAGCTTTCTTT
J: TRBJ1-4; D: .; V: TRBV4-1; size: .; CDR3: CASSQDTGGAPTNEKLFF; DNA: TGCGCCAGCAGCCAAGATACGGGGGGGGCGCCAACTAATGAAAAACTGTTTTTT
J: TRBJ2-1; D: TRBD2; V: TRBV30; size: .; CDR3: CAWTRLAGGFEQFF; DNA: TGTGCCTGGACCAGACTAGCGGGGGGGTTTGAGCAGTTCTTC
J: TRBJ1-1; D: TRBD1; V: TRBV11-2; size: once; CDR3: CASSLEGQGPSEAFF; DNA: TGTGCCAGCAGCTTAGAAGGACAGGGTCCCTCTGAAGCTTTCTTT
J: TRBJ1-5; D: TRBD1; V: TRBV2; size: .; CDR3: CASSRDSPGDQPQHF; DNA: TGTGCCAGCAGTCGGGACAGCCCGGGAGATCAGCCCCAGCATTTT
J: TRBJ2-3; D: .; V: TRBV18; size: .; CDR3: CASSPPGGGDTQYF; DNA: TGTGCCAGCTCACCACCGGGGGGTGGAGATACGCAGTATTTT
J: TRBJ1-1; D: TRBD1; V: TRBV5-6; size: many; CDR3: CASRPQGGPEAFF; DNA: TGTGCCAGCAGACCTCAAGGGGGCCCTGAAGCTTTCTTT
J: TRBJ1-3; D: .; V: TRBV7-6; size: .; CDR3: CASSYWRASGNTIYF; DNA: TGTGCCAGCAGCTATTGGAGGGCAAGTGGAAACACCATATATTTT
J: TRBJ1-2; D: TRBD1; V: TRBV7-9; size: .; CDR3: CASSPTGGYDGYTF; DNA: TGTGCCAGCAGCCCGACAGGGGGCTATGATGGCTACACCTTC
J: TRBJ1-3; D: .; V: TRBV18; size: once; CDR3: CASSLGQRGSGNTIYF; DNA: TGTGCCAGCTCACTAGGACAGAGGGGGTCTGGAAACACCATATATTTT